This TCR beta chain came from a study of cytomegalovirus exposure and HLA in healthy donors. Overall study findings and caveats: TCR beta sequences reportedly predicted the HLA-A and HLA-B alleles of most subjects accurately. In vitro, a few CMV-associated chains proved specific for CMV antigens.

The PCR had 60 Vbeta and 13 Jbeta primers. Method: immunoSEQ multiplex PCR; TCRdb's copy keeps in-frame clones and lacks some. Of over 100,000 clones in the sample, over 70% were seen once. Details on this clone: The antigen is not known.

CDR1 and CDR2 (germline): MDHEN, SYDVKM. V lost 3 bases, J lost 3 bases, and 9 bases lay in between. CDR3 length equals 13 residues. This chain links TRBV28 with TRBJ2-7; possibly TRBD2 for D (6 bases). The clonotype comes from a woman in her forties in good health and CMV-seropositive. Input material: PBMCs. The CDR3 protein is CASSFGGNYEQYF. CDR3 DNA sequence: TGTGCCAGCAGTTTTGGAGGGAACTACGAGCAGTACTTC. Looking up the rest from reference TRBV28 and TRBJ2-7 gives the full variable domain: DVKVTQSSRYLVKRTGEKVFLECVQDMDHENMFWYRQDPGLGLRLIYFSYDVKMKEKGDIPEGYSVSREKKERFSLILESASTNQTSMYLCASSFGGNYEQYFGPGTRLTVT.